This TCR beta chain was observed in a study of blood T cell repertoires in COVID-19. Study information: T cells, B-cell-depleted T cells, or PBMCs supplied cDNA or gDNA.

The protocol was immunoSEQ multiplex PCR, while the TCRdb copy is restricted to in-frame clones and leaves out a portion. The table lists tens of thousands of clones, around 89% of them singletons. The CDR3 runs to 17 residues. Trimming removed 1 base from V and 0 bases from J, with 16 bases in between. CDR1 and CDR2 from the germline V gene are SGHRS and YFSETQ. This clone turned up a few times. The TCR comes from an elderly man with acute or convalescent COVID-19. The sequencing input was peripheral blood. This chain connects TRBV5-1 to TRBJ1-1; tentative D call: TRBD1 (5 bases). The CDR3 is CASSLSLRGGMNTEAFF. In DNA form, the CDR3 reads TGCGCCAGCAGCTTGTCCCTCCGGGGGGGGATGAACACTGAAGCTTTCTTT.